This T cell receptor beta chain comes out of a study of CD8 T cells in ankylosing spondylitis. Study outcomes and limitations: A motif in TCR beta, a set of about 8 highly homologous variants, appeared characteristic of ankylosing spondylitis blood.

TCRdb reprocessed the 5' RACE reads with MiXCR, giving one entry per CDR3 protein. The sample shows roughly 400,000 distinct CDR3 sequences, approximately 20% of them seen only once. The sample holds a few counts of this clonotype. What it recognizes is unknown. Sequencing was done on a sample of blood, either unsorted or a sorted T cell fraction (not recorded which). This receptor was taken from a male donor with ankylosing spondylitis.

As DNA, the CDR3 is TGTGCCAGCAGCTTGGCCGGGTTGGGTAGCCACGAGCAGTACTTC. It codes for CASSLAGLGSHEQYF. The J gene is TRBJ2-7, the V gene TRBV5-6; the D is unclear. Looked up from germline, CDR1 is SGHDT and CDR2 is YYEEEE. The CDR3 length is 15 residues. The V and J ends lost 0 bases and 5 bases respectively, with 15 bases between them. Using reference TRBV5-6 and TRBJ2-7 for the parts outside the CDR3, the full variable domain is DAGVTQSPTHLIKTRGQQVTLRCSPKSGHDTVSWYQQALGQGPQFIFQYYEEEERQRGNFPDRFSGHQFPNYSSELNVNALLLGDSALYLCASSLAGLGSHEQYFGPGTRLTVT.